These 12 T cell receptor beta chains came from one sample sequenced in a study of blood T cell repertoires in COVID-19. Sequencing was performed with immunoSEQ multiplex PCR; in TCRdb, only in-frame clones are kept and a portion is missing. Of about 260,000 clones listed, 80% to 90% are singletons. The sequenced material came from peripheral blood. The receptors were gathered from a woman in her seventies with COVID-19, enrolled during active disease.

This chain joins TRBV6-4 and TRBJ1-2; D gene ambiguous. The CDR3 length is 14 residues. Germline-derived CDR1 and CDR2 are MRHNA and SNTAGT. The ends were cut back, 6 bases at V and 4 bases at J, with 15 bases in the middle. CDR3 protein: CASRGPAGVYGYTF. In nucleotides, the CDR3 is TGTGCCAGCAGAGGCCCCGCAGGTGTCTATGGCTACACCTTC.

To note about this clone: This CDR3 is also generated by other DNA sequences in the sample. The chain recombines TRBV5-1 with TRBJ2-7, with TRBD1 as a possible D gene (5 bases). The CDR3 contains 12 residues. V lost 2 bases and J lost 3, with 6 bases in between. CDR1 SGHRS and CDR2 YFSETQ come from the germline V gene. For the CDR3, the DNA is TGCGCCAGCAGCTTTGACAGCTACGAGCAGTACTTC. Protein sequence: CASSFDSYEQYF.

Here the CDR3 reads CSVAGGADQPQHF. In DNA form, the CDR3 reads TGCAGCGTTGCAGGGGGCGCCGATCAGCCCCAGCATTTT. The chain joins TRBV29-1 to TRBJ1-5; TRBD1 matches at 8 bases. Germline V lookup: CDR1 SQVTM, CDR2 ANQGSEA. CDR3 length: 13 residues. Trimming cost V 4 bases and J 5 bases; bases outside gene matches: 4. The full variable domain, rest sourced from reference TRBV29-1 and TRBJ1-5, is SAVISQKPSRDICQRGTSLTIQCQVDSQVTMMFWYRQQPGQSLTLIATANQGSEATYESGFVIDKFPISRPNLTFSTLTVSNMSPEDSSIYLCSVAGGADQPQHFGDGTRLSIL.

The V call is TRBV3-1 (or the pseudogene TRBV3-2), the J call TRBJ2-3; no reliable D call. Trimming pared 4 bases from V and 1 base from J, leaving 9 bases between. From germline, CDR1 is LGHDT and CDR2 YNNKEL (reference sequence). This CDR3 is built from 14 residues. CDR3 loop: CASSPPGRTDTQYF. CDR3 sequence (DNA): TGTGCCAGCAGCCCCCCAGGCCGCACAGATACGCAGTATTTT.

V usage is TRBV29-1 and J usage is TRBJ2-1; D possibly corresponds to TRBD1 (6 bases). Deletions cut 1 base from V and 4 bases from J, with 14 bases between. The length of the CDR3 is 15 residues. The germline gives CDR1 SQVTM, CDR2 ANQGSEA. CDR3 protein: CSVEGGQGLYNEQFF. CDR3 sequence (DNA): TGCAGCGTTGAAGGTGGGCAGGGGTTGTACAATGAGCAGTTCTTC.

The CDR3 protein is CAWSGQIATNEKLFF. CDR3 nucleotide sequence: TGTGCCTGGAGTGGACAGATTGCAACTAATGAAAAACTGTTTTTT. The chain has TRBV30 and TRBJ1-4, with TRBD1 as a possible D gene (5 bases). Trimming took 1 base from V and 0 from J, leaving 9 bases between them. Germline values: CDR1 GTSNPN, CDR2 SVGIG (reference sequence). The CDR3 consists of 15 residues.

J is TRBJ2-5 and V is TRBV4-1; the D is unclear. Germline CDR1 and CDR2: MGHRA and YSYEKL. The germline V and J ends were trimmed by 0 bases and 2 bases, with 10 bases remaining between them. The CDR3 contains 15 residues. The CDR3 DNA reads TGCGCCAGCAGCCAAGATTCGGGTGTGCAAGAGACCCAGTACTTC. This codes for CASSQDSGVQETQYF.

The genes are TRBV6-5 and TRBJ2-5, with 9 bases that match TRBD2. The CDR3 is made up of 15 amino acids. V dropped 5 bases and J dropped 4; count of bases not matched to a gene: 8. The germline CDR1 and CDR2 sequences are MNHEY and SVGAGI. CDR3 DNA: TGTGCCAGCAGTCTACTGGCGGGAGGGGGAGAGACCCAGTACTTC. The encoded protein is CASSLLAGGGETQYF.

This sequence joins TRBV7-8 and TRBJ2-1; 12 bases align to TRBD1. The CDR3 loop spans 14 amino acids. Germline lookup yields CDR1 SGHVS and CDR2 FQNEAQ. V lost 7 bases and J lost 8; bases outside the gene matches: 6. Here the CDR3 DNA reads TGTGCCAGCAATCCGGGACAGGGGGCCGATGAGCAGTTCTTC. Amino acids: CASNPGQGADEQFF.

The genes are TRBV9 and TRBJ2-3, with a weak D call TRBD2 (6 bases). Germline V gene data show CDR1 as SGDLS and CDR2 as YYNGEE. The CDR3 is 14 amino acids. V lost 2 bases and J lost 7, with 14 bases in between. The CDR3 DNA is TGTGCCAGCAGCGTTAGCGGTACGGGGAATACGCAGTATTTT. Amino acid sequence: CASSVSGTGNTQYF.

The chain links TRBV3-1 (or the pseudogene TRBV3-2) to TRBJ2-2; D may be TRBD1 (5 bases). The V gene lost 0 bases and the J gene lost 6 bases, with 11 bases spanning the gap. The length of the CDR3 is 15 residues. Germline V gene sequence: CDR1 LGHDT, CDR2 YNNKEL (reference sequence). The DNA for the CDR3 is TGTGCCAGCAGCCAAGAGTCAGGGCCCCCCGGGGAGCTGTTTTTT. Protein: CASSQESGPPGELFF.

This chain joins TRBV28 and TRBJ2-1; D is perhaps TRBD2 (5 bases). Germline CDR1 reads MDHEN; CDR2 reads SYDVKM. V dropped 6 bases and J dropped 5 bases, with 11 bases sitting between them. The CDR3 sequence is 13 residues long. In DNA form, the CDR3 reads TGTGCCAGCAGGCTTAGCGTCCACAATGAGCAGTTCTTC. This encodes CASRLSVHNEQFF.